This record looks at one T cell receptor beta chain sequence and its context. Its target is unknown. It was version v3.0 of the immunoSEQ assay that was run at survey level. Here immunoSEQ multiplex PCR was the method, and the copy in TCRdb shows in-frame clones only, minus some. The data show fewer than 20,000 clones, 75% to 90% seen once. There are 15 residues in the CDR3. Germline V gene data show CDR1 as MNHNS and CDR2 as SASEGT. Trimming stripped 7 bases from V and 3 bases from J, with 18 bases between. This entry belongs to a study of long-term antiretroviral therapy in people with HIV. General study points: Pre-ART expanded TRB clones stayed dominant throughout, though often decreasing after ART. Although diversity increased after ART, it remained lower than in transplant donor controls.

This sample comprised unsorted PBMCs, obtained 4.2 years after starting antiretroviral therapy. The clonotype was recovered from a man aged 50 to 59 with HIV. V gene TRBV6-1 combines with J gene TRBJ1-2; no firm D call. The CDR3 is CASTERSSGDYGYTF. CDR3 sequence (DNA): TGTGCCAGCACCGAGAGGTCCTCCGGAGACTATGGCTACACCTTC.